This T cell receptor (beta chain) appears in the sequencing data of a study of T cell repertoires in cytomegalovirus infection. TCRdb re-derived calls from the reads in MiXCR, one entry per CDR3 protein. The repertoire includes some 500,000 distinct CDR3 sequences, 40% of them detected once, and around 48% sits in the top ten. Turning to this clonotype: Its antigen is not identified.

The specimen comprised cultured PBMCs, sampled from culture after CMV antigen stimulation. The source of this sequence is a human donor in good health (CMV status not recorded). Some clones in this sample may be carry-over from other donors' samples.

The CDR3 loop is CSASDRGYEKLFF. The CDR3 DNA sequence: TGCAGTGCTTCGGACAGGGGGTATGAAAAACTGTTTTTT. The J gene is TRBJ1-4, the V gene TRBV20-1; 10 positions agree with TRBD1. Trimming removed 5 bases from V and 6 bases from J; junction bases left unmatched: 3. Germline assignment: CDR1 DFQATT and CDR2 SNEGSKA (reference sequence). The CDR3 is 13 residues long.